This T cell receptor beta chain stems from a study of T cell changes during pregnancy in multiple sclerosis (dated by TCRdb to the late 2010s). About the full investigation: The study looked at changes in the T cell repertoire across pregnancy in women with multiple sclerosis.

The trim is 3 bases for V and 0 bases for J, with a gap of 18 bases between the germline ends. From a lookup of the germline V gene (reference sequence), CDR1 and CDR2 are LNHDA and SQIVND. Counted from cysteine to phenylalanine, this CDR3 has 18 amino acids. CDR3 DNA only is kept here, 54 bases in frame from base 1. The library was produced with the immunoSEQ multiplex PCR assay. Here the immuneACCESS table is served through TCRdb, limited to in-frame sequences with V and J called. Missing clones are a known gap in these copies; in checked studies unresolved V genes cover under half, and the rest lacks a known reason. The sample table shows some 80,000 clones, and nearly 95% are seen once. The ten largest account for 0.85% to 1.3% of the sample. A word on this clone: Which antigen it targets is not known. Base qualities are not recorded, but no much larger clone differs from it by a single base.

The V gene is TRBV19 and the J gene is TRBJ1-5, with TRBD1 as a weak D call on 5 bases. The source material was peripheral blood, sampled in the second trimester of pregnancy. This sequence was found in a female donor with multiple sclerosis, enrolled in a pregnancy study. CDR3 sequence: CASSIGRVRAYSNQPQHF. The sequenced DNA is TGTGCCAGTAGTATTGGCAGGGTAAGAGCATATAGCAATCAGCCCCAGCATTTT. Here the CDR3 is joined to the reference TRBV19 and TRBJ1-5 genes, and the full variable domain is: DGGITQSPKYLFRKEGQNVTLSCEQNLNHDAMYWYRQDPGQGLRLIYYSQIVNDFQKGDIAEGYSVSREKKESFPLTVTSAQKNPTAFYLCASSIGRVRAYSNQPQHFGDGTRLSIL.